This T cell receptor beta chain was obtained from a study of cytomegalovirus exposure and HLA in healthy donors. Regarding this clone: The antigen is unknown.

CDR1 and CDR2 (germline): SGHTA, FQGTGA. The CDR3 contains 13 residues. V was cut by 6 bases and J by 4 bases, with 12 bases left in between. Study outcomes and limitations: TCR beta V segments were, for the most part, productive about 87% or about 30% of the time in an earlier analysis. DRB1 had the most TCR associations and HLA-C the fewest, a later analysis found, with rates varying by HLA locus. In a later analysis, donors in an Asian-associated ancestry cluster reportedly had fewer N-insertions in productive TCRs than the cohort mean.

The PCR used 60 Vbeta and 13 Jbeta primers. TCRdb's copy holds only in-frame clones and misses some; the assay was immunoSEQ multiplex PCR. The sample contains about 160,000 clones, approximately 79% of which appear only once. Sequenced material: PBMCs. The receptor was isolated from a man in his fifties or sixties in good health and CMV-seropositive. The chain employs TRBV7-3 and TRBJ1-2; D gene uncertain. CDR3 protein: CASSSSGVYGYTF. The CDR3 DNA reads as TGTGCCAGCAGTTCGTCCGGGGTCTATGGCTACACCTTC.